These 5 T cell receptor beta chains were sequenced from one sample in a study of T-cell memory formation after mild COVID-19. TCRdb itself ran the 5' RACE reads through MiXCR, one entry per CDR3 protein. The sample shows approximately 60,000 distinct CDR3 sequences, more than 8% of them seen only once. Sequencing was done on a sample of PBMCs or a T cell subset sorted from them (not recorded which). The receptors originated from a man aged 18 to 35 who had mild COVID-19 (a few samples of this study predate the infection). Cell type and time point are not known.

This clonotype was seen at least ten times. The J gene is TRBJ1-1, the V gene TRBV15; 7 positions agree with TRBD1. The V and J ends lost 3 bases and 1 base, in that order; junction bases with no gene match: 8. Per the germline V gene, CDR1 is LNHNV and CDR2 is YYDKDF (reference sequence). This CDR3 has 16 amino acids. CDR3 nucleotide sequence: TGTGCCACCAGCAGGGGCCGGAGACAGGGGAACACTGAAGCTTTCTTT. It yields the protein CATSRGRRQGNTEAFF.

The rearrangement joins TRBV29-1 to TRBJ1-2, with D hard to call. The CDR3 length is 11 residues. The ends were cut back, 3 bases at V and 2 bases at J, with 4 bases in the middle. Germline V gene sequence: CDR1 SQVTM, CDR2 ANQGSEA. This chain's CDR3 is CSVDDNYGYTF. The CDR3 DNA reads TGCAGCGTTGATGACAACTATGGCTACACCTTC.

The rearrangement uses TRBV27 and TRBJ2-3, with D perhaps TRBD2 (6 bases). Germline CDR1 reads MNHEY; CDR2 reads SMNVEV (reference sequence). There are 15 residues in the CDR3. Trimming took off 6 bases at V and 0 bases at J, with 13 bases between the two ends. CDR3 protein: CASRAGGVSTDTQYF. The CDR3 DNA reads TGTGCCAGCAGAGCCGGCGGGGTTAGCACAGATACGCAGTATTTT.

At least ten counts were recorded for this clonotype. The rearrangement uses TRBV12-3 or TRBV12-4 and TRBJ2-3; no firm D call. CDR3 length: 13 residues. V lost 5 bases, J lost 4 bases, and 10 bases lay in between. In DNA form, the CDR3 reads TGTGCCAGCAGTGTCCTTCTCGCAGATACGCAGTATTTT. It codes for CASSVLLADTQYF.

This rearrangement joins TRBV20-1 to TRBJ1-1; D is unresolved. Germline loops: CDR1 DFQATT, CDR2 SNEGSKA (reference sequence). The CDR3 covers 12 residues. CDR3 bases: TGCAGCCTTCAGACACTAAACACTGAAGCTTTCTTT. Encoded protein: CSLQTLNTEAFF.